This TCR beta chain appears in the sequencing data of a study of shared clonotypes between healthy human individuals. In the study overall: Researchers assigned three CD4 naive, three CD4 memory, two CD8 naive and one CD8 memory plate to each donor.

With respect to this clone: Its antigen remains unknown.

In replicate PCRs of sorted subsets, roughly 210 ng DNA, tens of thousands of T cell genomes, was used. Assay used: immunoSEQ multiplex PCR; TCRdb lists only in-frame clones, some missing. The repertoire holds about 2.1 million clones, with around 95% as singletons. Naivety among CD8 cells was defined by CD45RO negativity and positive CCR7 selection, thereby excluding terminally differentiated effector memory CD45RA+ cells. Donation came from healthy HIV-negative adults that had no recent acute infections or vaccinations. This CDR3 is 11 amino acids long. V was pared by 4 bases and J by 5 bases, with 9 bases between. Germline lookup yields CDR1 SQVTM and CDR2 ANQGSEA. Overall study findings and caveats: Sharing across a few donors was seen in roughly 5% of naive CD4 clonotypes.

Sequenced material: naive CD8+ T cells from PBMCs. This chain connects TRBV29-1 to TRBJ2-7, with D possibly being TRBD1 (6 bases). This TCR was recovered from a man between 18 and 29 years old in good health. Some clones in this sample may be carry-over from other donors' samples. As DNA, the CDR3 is TGCAGCGTTGCAGAGGGGGACGAGCAGTACTTC. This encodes CSVAEGDEQYF.